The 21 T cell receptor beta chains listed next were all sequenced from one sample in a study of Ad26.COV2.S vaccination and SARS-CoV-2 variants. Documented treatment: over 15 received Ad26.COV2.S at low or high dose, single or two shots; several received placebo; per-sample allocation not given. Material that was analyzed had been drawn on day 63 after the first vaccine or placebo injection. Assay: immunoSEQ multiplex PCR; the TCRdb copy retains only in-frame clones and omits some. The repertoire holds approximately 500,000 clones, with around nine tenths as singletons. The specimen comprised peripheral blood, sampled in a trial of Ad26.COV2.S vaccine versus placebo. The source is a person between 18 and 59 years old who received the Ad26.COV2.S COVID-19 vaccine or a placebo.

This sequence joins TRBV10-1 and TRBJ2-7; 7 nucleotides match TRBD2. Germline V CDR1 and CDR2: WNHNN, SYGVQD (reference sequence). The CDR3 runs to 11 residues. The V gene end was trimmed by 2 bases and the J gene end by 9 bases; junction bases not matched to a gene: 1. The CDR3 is CASSETGGQYF. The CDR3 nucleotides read TGCGCCAGCAGTGAGACGGGGGGGCAGTACTTC.

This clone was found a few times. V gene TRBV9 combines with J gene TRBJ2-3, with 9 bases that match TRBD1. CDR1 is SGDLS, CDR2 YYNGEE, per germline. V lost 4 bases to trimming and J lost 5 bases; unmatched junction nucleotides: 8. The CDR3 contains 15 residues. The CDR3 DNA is TGTGCCAGCAGCCGGCCGGGACAGGGACTAGATACGCAGTATTTT. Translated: CASSRPGQGLDTQYF.

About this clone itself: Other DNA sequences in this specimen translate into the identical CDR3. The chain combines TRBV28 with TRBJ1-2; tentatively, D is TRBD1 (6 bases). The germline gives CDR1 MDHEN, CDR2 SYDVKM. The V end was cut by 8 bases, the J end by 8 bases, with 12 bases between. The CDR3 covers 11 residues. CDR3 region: CASSGGLGYTF. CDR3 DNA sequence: TGTGCCAGCTCCGGGGGGCTAGGCTACACCTTC.

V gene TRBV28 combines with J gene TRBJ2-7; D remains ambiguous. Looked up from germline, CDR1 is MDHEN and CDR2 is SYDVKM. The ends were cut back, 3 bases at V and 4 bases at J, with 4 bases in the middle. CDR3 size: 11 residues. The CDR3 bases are TGTGCCAGCAGTTTCTCGTACGAGCAGTACTTC. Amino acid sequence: CASSFSYEQYF.

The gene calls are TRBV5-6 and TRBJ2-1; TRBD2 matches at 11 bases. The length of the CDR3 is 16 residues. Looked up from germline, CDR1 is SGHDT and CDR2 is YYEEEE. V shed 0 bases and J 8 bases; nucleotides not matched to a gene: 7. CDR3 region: CASSLAGSGRAYEQFF. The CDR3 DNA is TGTGCCAGCAGCTTGGCTGGTAGCGGGAGGGCCTATGAGCAGTTCTTC.

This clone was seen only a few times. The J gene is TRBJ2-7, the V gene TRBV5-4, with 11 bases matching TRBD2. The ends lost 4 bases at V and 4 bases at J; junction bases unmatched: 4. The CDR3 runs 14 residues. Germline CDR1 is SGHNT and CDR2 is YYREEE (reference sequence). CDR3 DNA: TGTGCCAGCAGCCTGGGACTAGCGGATTACGAGCAGTACTTC. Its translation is CASSLGLADYEQYF.

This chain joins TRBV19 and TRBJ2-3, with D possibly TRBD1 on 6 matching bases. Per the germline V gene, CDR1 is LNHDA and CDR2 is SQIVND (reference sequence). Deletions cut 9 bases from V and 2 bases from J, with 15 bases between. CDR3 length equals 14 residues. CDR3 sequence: CARRIRDTTDTQYF. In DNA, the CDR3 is TGTGCCAGAAGAATACGGGACACCACAGATACGCAGTATTTT. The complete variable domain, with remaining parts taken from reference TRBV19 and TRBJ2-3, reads DGGITQSPKYLFRKEGQNVTLSCEQNLNHDAMYWYRQDPGQGLRLIYYSQIVNDFQKGDIAEGYSVSREKKESFPLTVTSAQKNPTAFYLCARRIRDTTDTQYFGPGTRLTVL.

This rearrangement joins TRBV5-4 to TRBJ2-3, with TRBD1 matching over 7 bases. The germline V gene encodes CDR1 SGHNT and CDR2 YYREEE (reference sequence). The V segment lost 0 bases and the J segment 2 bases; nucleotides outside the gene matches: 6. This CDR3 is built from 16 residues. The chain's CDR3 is CASSLEGARITDTQYF. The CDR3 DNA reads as TGTGCCAGCAGCTTGGAGGGGGCGCGGATCACAGATACGCAGTATTTT. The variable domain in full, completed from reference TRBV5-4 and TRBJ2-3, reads ETGVTQSPTHLIKTRGQQVTLRCSSQSGHNTVSWYQQALGQGPQFIFQYYREEENGRGNFPPRFSGLQFPNYSSELNVNALELDDSALYLCASSLEGARITDTQYFGPGTRLTVL.

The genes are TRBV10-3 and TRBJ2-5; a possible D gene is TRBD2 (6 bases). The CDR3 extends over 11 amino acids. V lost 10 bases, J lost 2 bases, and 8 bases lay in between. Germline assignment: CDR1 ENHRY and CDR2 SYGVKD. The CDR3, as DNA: TGTGCCACCGGGACTCAAGAGACCCAGTACTTC. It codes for CATGTQETQYF.

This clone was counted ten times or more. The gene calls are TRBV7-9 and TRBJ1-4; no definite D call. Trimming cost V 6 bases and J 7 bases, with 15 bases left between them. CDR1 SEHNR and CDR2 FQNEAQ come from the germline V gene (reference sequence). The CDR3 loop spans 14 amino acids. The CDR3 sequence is CASRAAGIGEKLFF. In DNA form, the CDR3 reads TGTGCCAGCAGGGCGGCGGGAATTGGTGAAAAACTGTTTTTT.

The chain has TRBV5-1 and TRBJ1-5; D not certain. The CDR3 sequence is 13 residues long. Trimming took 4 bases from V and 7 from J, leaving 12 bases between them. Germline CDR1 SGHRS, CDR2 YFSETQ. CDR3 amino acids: CASSPQVDQPQHF. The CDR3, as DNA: TGCGCCAGCAGCCCCCAAGTAGACCAGCCCCAGCATTTT.

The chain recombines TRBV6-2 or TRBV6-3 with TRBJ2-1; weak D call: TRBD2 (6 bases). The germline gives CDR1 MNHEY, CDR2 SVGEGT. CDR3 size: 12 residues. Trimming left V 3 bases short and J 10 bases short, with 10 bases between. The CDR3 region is CASSYWGVEQFF. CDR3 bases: TGTGCCAGCAGTTATTGGGGGGTCGAGCAGTTCTTC.

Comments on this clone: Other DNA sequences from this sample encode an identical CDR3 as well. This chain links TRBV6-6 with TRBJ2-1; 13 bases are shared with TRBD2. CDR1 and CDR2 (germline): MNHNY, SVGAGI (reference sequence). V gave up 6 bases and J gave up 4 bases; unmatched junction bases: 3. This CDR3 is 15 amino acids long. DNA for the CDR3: TGTGCCAGCAGGGGGACTAGCGGGATTTACAATGAGCAGTTCTTC. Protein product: CASRGTSGIYNEQFF.

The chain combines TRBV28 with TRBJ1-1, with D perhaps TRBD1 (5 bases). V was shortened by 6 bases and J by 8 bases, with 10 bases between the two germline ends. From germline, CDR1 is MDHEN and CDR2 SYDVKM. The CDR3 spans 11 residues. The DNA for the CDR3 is TGTGCCAGCAGGCTCGGGGGGGAAGCTTTCTTT. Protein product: CASRLGGEAFF.

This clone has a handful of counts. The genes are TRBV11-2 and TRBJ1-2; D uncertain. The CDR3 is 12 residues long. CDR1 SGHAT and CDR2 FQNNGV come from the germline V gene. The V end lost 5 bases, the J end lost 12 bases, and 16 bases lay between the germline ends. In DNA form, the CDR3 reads TGTGCCAGCAGCCCAGAGCCCAGTTCCAACACCTTC. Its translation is CASSPEPSSNTF.

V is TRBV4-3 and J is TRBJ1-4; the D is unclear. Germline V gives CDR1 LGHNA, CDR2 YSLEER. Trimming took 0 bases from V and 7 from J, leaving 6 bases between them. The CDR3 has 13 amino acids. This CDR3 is CASSQDAREKLFF. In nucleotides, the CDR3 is TGCGCCAGCAGCCAAGATGCGCGTGAAAAACTGTTTTTT.

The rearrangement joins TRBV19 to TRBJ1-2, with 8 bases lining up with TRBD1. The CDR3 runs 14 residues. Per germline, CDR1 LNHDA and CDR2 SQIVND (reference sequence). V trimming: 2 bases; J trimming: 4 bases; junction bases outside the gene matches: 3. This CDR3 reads CASSIRQGTYGYTF. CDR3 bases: TGTGCCAGTAGTATAAGACAGGGGACCTATGGCTACACCTTC.

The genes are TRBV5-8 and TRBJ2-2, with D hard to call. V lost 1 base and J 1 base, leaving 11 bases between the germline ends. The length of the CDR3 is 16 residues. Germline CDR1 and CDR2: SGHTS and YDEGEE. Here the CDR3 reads CASSLSLGMNTGELFF. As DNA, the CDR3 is TGTGCCAGCAGCTTGTCCCTTGGGATGAACACCGGGGAGCTGTTTTTT. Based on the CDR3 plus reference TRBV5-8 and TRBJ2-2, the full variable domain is EAGVTQSPTHLIKTRGQQATLRCSPISGHTSVYWYQQALGLGLQFLLWYDEGEERNRGNFPPRFSGRQFPNYSSELNVNALELEDSALYLCASSLSLGMNTGELFFGEGSRLTVL.

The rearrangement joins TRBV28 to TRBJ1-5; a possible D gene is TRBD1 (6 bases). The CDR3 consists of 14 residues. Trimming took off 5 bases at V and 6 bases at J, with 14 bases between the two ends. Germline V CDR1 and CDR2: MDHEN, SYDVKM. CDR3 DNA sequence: TGTGCCAGCAGTATCACAGGGTTCGGTCAGCCCCAGCATTTT. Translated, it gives CASSITGFGQPQHF.

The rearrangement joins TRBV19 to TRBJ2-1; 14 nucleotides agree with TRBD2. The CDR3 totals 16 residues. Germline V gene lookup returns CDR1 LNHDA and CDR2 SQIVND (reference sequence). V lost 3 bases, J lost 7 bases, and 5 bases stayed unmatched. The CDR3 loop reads CASSIRLAGGLNEQFF. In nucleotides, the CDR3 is TGTGCCAGTAGTATCAGACTAGCGGGAGGGTTGAATGAGCAGTTCTTC.

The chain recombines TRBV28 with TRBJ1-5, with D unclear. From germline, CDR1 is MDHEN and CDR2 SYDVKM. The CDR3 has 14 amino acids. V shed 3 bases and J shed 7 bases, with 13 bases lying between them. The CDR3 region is CASSLSSRLQPQHF. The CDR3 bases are TGTGCCAGCAGTTTGAGTTCCCGGCTCCAGCCCCAGCATTTT.